This T cell receptor (beta chain) stems from a study of regulatory and conventional T cells in RAG deficiency. Study findings and constraints: Patient subsets had shorter CDR3s; Omenn Treg-Tconv overlap exceeded 80%. Omenn syndrome and CID/AS patients had around 100-fold fewer unique Treg TCR beta sequences, versus 9.5 to 10-fold elsewhere.

Data came from immunoSEQ multiplex PCR; TCRdb stores just in-frame clones and leaves some out. The sample yields fewer than 30,000 clones, nearly 95% seen once. This clone was picked up one time. Its target is unknown. The germline gene is not matched at one end of the junction; a read error may be the cause. Other DNA sequences from this sample encode an identical CDR3 as well. The germline V gene has CDR1 MDHEN and CDR2 SYDVKM. CDR3 length: 18 residues. Blood CD4+ CD25-low CD127-high conventional T cells supplied the genomic DNA template. These same data were also listed under a study on regulatory T cells. This second study notes: The primer mix had 52 TRBV and 13 TRBJ primers. Patient repertoires had restricted TRB V-J pairs and skewed V and J usage, most in Tregs.

This receptor was obtained from a human donor in good health. The genes are TRBV28 and TRBJ1-6; 7 nucleotides align to TRBD1. The sequencing sample was made of CD25- CD4+ T cells sorted from blood. CDR3 coding DNA: TGTGCCAGCAGGACTCACAGGGGACTGAGCTCCTATAATTCCCCCCTCCACTTT. It specifies CASRTHRGLSSYNSPLHF.